Each of the 8 T cell receptor beta chains below was sequenced from the same sample in a study of lymphopenia after photon versus proton radiotherapy. Repertoires were generated with immunoSEQ multiplex PCR, while TCRdb's copy carries only in-frame clones and drops some. The sample includes 55,000 to 70,000 clones, about 89% of them seen just once. Material: peripheral blood, obtained from a patient treated with proton-based radiotherapy. These receptors all come from a man aged 80 or over with esophageal cancer.

In this sample, this clone turned up once. The chain employs TRBV5-1 and TRBJ2-7; TRBD1 matches at 7 bases. J lost 0 bases, V lost 4 bases, and 13 bases had no gene match. Per germline, CDR1 SGHRS and CDR2 YFSETQ. The CDR3 length is 17 residues. CDR3 sequence (DNA): TGCGCCAGCAGCCTGTCCAATTCCGGGACAGTCTCCTACGAGCAGTACTTC. Translated: CASSLSNSGTVSYEQYF.

The chain recombines TRBV11-2 with TRBJ2-5; D not resolved. V was cut by 5 bases and J by 5 bases, with 15 bases left in between. This CDR3 is 14 amino acids long. Germline lookup yields CDR1 SGHAT and CDR2 FQNNGV. CDR3 DNA sequence: TGTGCCAGCAGCACAGCTCCCAGGACGGAGACCCAGTACTTC. Encoded protein: CASSTAPRTETQYF.

The V gene is TRBV5-6, the J gene TRBJ2-4; TRBD2 is a possible D gene (5 bases). This CDR3 comprises 16 residues. Germline-derived CDR1 and CDR2 are SGHDT and YYEEEE. The V end was cut by 5 bases, the J end by 1 base, with 16 bases between. The DNA for the CDR3 is TGTGCCAGCAGTGAGACGGGGAGAGGTGCCAAAAACATTCAGTACTTC. Translation gives CASSETGRGAKNIQYF. The full variable domain, completed using reference TRBV5-6 and TRBJ2-4, is DAGVTQSPTHLIKTRGQQVTLRCSPKSGHDTVSWYQQALGQGPQFIFQYYEEEERQRGNFPDRFSGHQFPNYSSELNVNALLLGDSALYLCASSETGRGAKNIQYFGAGTRLSVL.

The chain combines TRBV25-1 with TRBJ2-5, with 7 bases fitting TRBD2. With 3 bases clipped from V and 4 bases from J, the junction kept 5 bases outside the gene matches. Germline V lookup: CDR1 MGHDK, CDR2 SYGVNS. The CDR3 is made up of 14 amino acids. CDR3 region: CASSDWGGRETQYF. In nucleotides, the CDR3 is TGTGCCAGCAGTGACTGGGGGGGACGAGAGACCCAGTACTTC.

V gene TRBV7-6 combines with J gene TRBJ1-5; 8 bases agree with TRBD1. V lost 5 bases and J lost 0; bases outside the gene matches: 12. In germline, CDR1 is SGHVS, CDR2 FNYEAQ. The CDR3 runs to 18 residues. Here the CDR3 DNA reads TGTGCCAGCAGCCCAGGGACAGGTGATTTCTATAGCAATCAGCCCCAGCATTTT. Translation: CASSPGTGDFYSNQPQHF.

V and J are TRBV7-9 and TRBJ1-6; no firm D call. Germline loops: CDR1 SEHNR, CDR2 FQNEAQ (reference sequence). The CDR3 contains 13 residues. The V end lost 5 bases, the J end lost 5 bases, and 7 bases lay between the germline ends. CDR3 in amino acids: CASSEADNSPLHF. The DNA of the CDR3 is TGTGCCAGCAGCGAAGCGGATAATTCACCCCTCCACTTT.

This clone was seen a single time. This rearrangement joins TRBV27 to TRBJ1-3, with unresolved D. The CDR3 covers 15 residues. Germline V gene data show CDR1 as MNHEY and CDR2 as SMNVEV (reference sequence). V was pared by 9 bases and J by 0 bases, with 15 bases between. The CDR3 protein is CASKASGASGNTIYF. CDR3 in DNA: TGTGCCAGTAAGGCGTCAGGAGCCTCTGGAAACACCATATATTTT.

This chain joins TRBV30 and TRBJ2-7, with 9 bases aligning to TRBD1. The germline V gene encodes CDR1 GTSNPN and CDR2 SVGIG (reference sequence). CDR3 length: 12 residues. The CDR3 DNA is TGTGTCGGGGGACAGGGTAAGGACGAGCAGTACTTC. It codes for CVGGQGKDEQYF.